These 6 T cell receptor beta chains share one sample of origin, sequenced in a study of cytomegalovirus exposure and HLA in healthy donors. The table came from immunoSEQ multiplex PCR; TCRdb's copy has only in-frame clones and leaves some out. Of some 250,000 clones listed, about 90% are singletons. Sequencing used PBMCs. The receptors originated from a woman aged 18-29 years in good health and CMV-seronegative.

The J gene is TRBJ2-5, the V gene TRBV19; 10 positions match TRBD2. The CDR3 sequence is 14 residues long. V lost 4 bases to trimming and J lost 4 bases; unmatched junction nucleotides: 3. Germline-derived CDR1 and CDR2 are LNHDA and SQIVND (reference sequence). CDR3 coding DNA: TGTGCCAGTAGTACTAGCGGGGGTCGAGAGACCCAGTACTTC. This codes for CASSTSGGRETQYF.

V gene TRBV7-2 combines with J gene TRBJ1-6, with 8 bases fitting TRBD1. Germline V gene sequence: CDR1 SGHTA, CDR2 FQGNSA. The CDR3 is 14 residues long. Trimming at V came to 4 bases and at J to 8 bases, leaving 4 bases not matched to a gene. The CDR3 DNA reads TGTGCCAGCAGCTCGACAGGGGAATATTCACCCCTCCACTTT. Protein product: CASSSTGEYSPLHF.

The chain links TRBV4-2 to TRBJ1-5; 9 bases agree with TRBD1. CDR1 and CDR2 (germline): LGHNA, YNFKEQ. The V segment lost 4 bases and the J segment 5 bases; nucleotides outside the gene matches: 6. The CDR3 contains 15 residues. The CDR3 DNA follows: TGTGCCAGCAGCCCCCGGGACAGGGAGGATCAGCCCCAGCATTTT. This encodes CASSPRDREDQPQHF.

The chain carries TRBV28 and TRBJ1-5; 7 bases are shared with TRBD1. Trimming removed 3 bases from V and 8 bases from J; junction bases left unmatched: 10. There are 15 residues in the CDR3. Looked up from germline, CDR1 is MDHEN and CDR2 is SYDVKM. The DNA for the CDR3 is TGTGCCAGCAGTTTTGTGAAGGGGGCGACGAAGCCCCAGCATTTT. It codes for CASSFVKGATKPQHF.

In its sample, this clone was seen a few times. The chain joins TRBV7-9 to TRBJ1-2; 7 bases align to TRBD1. Germline CDR1 SEHNR, CDR2 FQNEAQ (reference sequence). The CDR3 runs 13 residues. V dropped 8 bases and J dropped 6; count of bases not matched to a gene: 9. In DNA form, the CDR3 reads TGTGCCAGCCGCGAGGACAGGCTAGATGGCTACACCTTC. It codes for CASREDRLDGYTF.

CDR3 sequence (DNA): TGTGCCAGCAGTTCCGGGACTAGCGGGGGGAATGAGCAGTTCTTC. Translation gives CASSSGTSGGNEQFF. The chain uses TRBV27 and TRBJ2-1; TRBD2 aligns across 15 bases. In germline, CDR1 is MNHEY, CDR2 SMNVEV (reference sequence). Losses at the gene ends were 4 bases for V and 7 bases for J; bases not matched to a gene: 2. The CDR3 has 15 residues.